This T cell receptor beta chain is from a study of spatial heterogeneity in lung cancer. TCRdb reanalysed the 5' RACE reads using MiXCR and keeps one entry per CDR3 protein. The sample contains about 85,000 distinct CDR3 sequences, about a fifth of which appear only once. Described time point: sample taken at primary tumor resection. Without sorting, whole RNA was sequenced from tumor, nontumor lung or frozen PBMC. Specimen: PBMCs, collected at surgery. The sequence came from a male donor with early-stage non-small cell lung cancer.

In DNA form, the CDR3 reads TGTGCCAGCAGTGCCCTTATACAGGGTGACTATGGCTACACCTTC. It encodes CASSALIQGDYGYTF. The genes are TRBV2 and TRBJ1-2; possibly TRBD1 for D (6 bases). The germline gives CDR1 SNHLY, CDR2 FYNNEI. V lost 4 bases, J lost 3 bases, and 15 bases lay in between. This CDR3 is 15 amino acids long.